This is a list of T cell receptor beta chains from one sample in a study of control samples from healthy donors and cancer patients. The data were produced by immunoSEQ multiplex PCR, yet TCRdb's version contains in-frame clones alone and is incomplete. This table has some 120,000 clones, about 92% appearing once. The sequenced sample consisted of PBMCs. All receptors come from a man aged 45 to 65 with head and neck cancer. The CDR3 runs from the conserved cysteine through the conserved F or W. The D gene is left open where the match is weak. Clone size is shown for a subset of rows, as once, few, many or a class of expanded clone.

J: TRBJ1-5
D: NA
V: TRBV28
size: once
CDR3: CASSLMGRGGPAQHF
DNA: TGTGCCAGCAGTTTAATGGGGAGAGGTGGACCGGCCCAGCATTTT

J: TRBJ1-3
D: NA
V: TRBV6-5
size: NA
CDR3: CASSYTSGNTIYF
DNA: TGTGCCAGCAGTTATACAAGTGGAAACACCATATATTTT

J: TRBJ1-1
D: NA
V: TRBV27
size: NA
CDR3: CASSPRTGYEAFF
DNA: TGTGCCAGCAGTCCCCGCACAGGGTATGAAGCTTTCTTT

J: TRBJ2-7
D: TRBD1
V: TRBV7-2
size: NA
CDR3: CASSLGDRSYEQYF
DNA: TGTGCCAGCAGCTTAGGGGACAGGAGCTACGAGCAGTACTTC

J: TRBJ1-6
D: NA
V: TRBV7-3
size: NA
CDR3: CASARGSSYNSPLHF
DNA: TGTGCCAGCGCCCGAGGGAGCTCCTATAATTCACCCCTCCACTTT

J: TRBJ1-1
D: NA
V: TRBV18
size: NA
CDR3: CASSPPPNGNTEAFF
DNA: TGTGCCAGCTCACCACCTCCAAATGGGAACACTGAAGCTTTCTTT

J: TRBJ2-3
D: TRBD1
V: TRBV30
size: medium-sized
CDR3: CAGTYRGQGRTDTQYF
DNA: TGTGCCGGGACCTATCGGGGACAGGGTCGCACAGATACGCAGTATTTT

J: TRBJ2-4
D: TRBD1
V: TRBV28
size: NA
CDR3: CASSPAGEQGWHGKNIQYF
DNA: TGTGCCAGCAGCCCGGCAGGCGAACAGGGGTGGCATGGCAAAAACATTCAGTACTTC

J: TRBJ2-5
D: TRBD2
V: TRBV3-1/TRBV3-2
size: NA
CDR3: CASSQAGGDQETQYF
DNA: TGTGCCAGCAGCCAAGCCGGGGGGGATCAAGAGACCCAGTACTTC

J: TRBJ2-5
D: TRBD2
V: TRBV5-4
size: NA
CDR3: CASSSGLAGGSGKTQYF
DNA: TGTGCCAGCAGCTCGGGACTAGCGGGAGGGTCGGGAAAGACCCAGTACTTC

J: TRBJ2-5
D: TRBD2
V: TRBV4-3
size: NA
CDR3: CASSQGLLAGVETQYF
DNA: TGCGCCAGCAGCCAAGGTCTACTAGCGGGGGTAGAGACCCAGTACTTC